The 4 T cell receptor beta chains listed next were all sequenced from one sample in a study of cytomegalovirus exposure and HLA in healthy donors (dated by TCRdb to 2017 to 2019). Libraries were prepared through the immunoSEQ multiplex PCR assay. The multiplex PCR relied on a mix of 60 forward primers for TCR Vbeta segments and 13 reverse primers for TCR Jbeta segments. This is the immuneACCESS table as TCRdb keeps it, with only in-frame sequences that have V and J called. A part of the clones is gone; compared with another copy, unresolved V genes explain less than half, and the rest is unexplained. This sample is represented by 100,000 or so clones; over 70% of them were singletons. In total, the top ten clones hold 5.6% of the sample. Material: PBMCs. The receptors stem from a male donor in good health and CMV-seronegative.

The chain couples TRBV9 to TRBJ1-1, with 7 bases aligning to TRBD1. V was clipped by 0 bases and J by 0 bases; unmatched bases: 5. This CDR3 contains 16 residues. Germline loops: CDR1 SGDLS, CDR2 YYNGEE. CDR3: CASSVGDSTMNTEAFF. The CDR3 DNA is TGTGCCAGCAGCGTAGGGGACAGTACCATGAACACTGAAGCTTTCTTT.

The chain has TRBV2 and TRBJ2-3, with a tentative D call TRBD2 (5 bases). V was cut by 4 bases and J by 0 bases, with 17 bases left in between. Germline values: CDR1 SNHLY, CDR2 FYNNEI. The CDR3 covers 17 residues. Written as DNA, the CDR3 is TGTGCCAGCAGTGGGGAGTGGTGGGAGCGCAGCACAGATACGCAGTATTTT. It translates to CASSGEWWERSTDTQYF.

This clone was picked up one time. The rearrangement joins TRBV25-1 to TRBJ2-1; D is uncertain. This CDR3 is 11 amino acids long. Germline V gene lookup returns CDR1 MGHDK and CDR2 SYGVNS. V dropped 9 bases and J dropped 4 bases, with 7 bases sitting between them. The CDR3 bases are TGTGCCAGGGCTTTTTACAATGAGCAGTTCTTC. Translating it yields CARAFYNEQFF.

On this clone itself: One end of the junction fails to match germline, which may point to a read error. Other nucleotide sequences in the sample specify the same CDR3. The rearrangement links TRBV9 to TRBJ2-2; D is possibly TRBD1 (6 bases). From germline, CDR1 is SGDLS and CDR2 YYNGEE. This CDR3 comprises 15 residues. The CDR3 is CASIVQGPYTGELFF. Written as DNA, the CDR3 is TGTGCCAGCATCGTCCAGGGGCCGTACACCGGGGAGCTGTTCTTT.